This T cell receptor beta chain appears in the sequencing data of a study of T-cell memory formation after mild COVID-19 (TCRdb year 2021). About the full investigation: TCR sequence clusters from the two donors were found to be largely donor specific. T-cell clones expanding and contracting after mild COVID-19 in a couple of donors were tracked by longitudinal TCRalpha and TCRbeta repertoire sequencing. The cohort comprised two young, previously healthy adult volunteers, one female and one male. Findings and caveats that apply to the study as a whole: Clones that contracted from day 15 to 85 showed balanced CD4/CD8 phenotypes, whereas a second wave of clones that expanded from day 15 to 37 leaned towards CD4+. Contracting CD4+ clones were found mainly in CM and EM memory subsets, while CD8+ clones were enriched in EMRA. The second-wave clones that peaked on day 37 were not confirmed to be SARS-CoV-2 specific. The detection of some responding clones in pre-infection memory suggests that pre-existing cross-reactive memory T cells joined the SARS-CoV-2 response. The study included only a couple of mild cases, and larger cohorts that include severe cases with pre-infection samples were judged to be necessary.

The germline V gene yields SQVTM for CDR1 and ANQGSEA for CDR2. V is pruned by 7 bases and J by 9 bases, leaving 14 bases of the junction without a gene match. Counted from cysteine to phenylalanine, this CDR3 has 13 amino acids. The retained sequence is limited to the CDR3, 39 bases, with the frame set at the first base. Turning to this clonotype: Which antigen it targets is not known. No quality values exist for individual bases; no much larger clone is one base distant.

PBMCs were isolated by Ficoll-Paque density gradient centrifugation. TCRdb names Illumina NovaSeq 6000 as the instrument used. TCRalpha and TCRbeta cDNA libraries were constructed by 5'RACE with constant-segment primers, with sample barcodes and unique molecular identifiers being introduced. Trizol reagent was used to extract RNA from every sample. Libraries were amplified in two PCR steps, with a second sample barcode and Illumina TruSeq adapters added in the second step. Sequencing of the libraries was done on an Illumina NovaSeq, producing 2 x 150 bp paired-end reads. The source study handled its data this way. The reads were demultiplexed and collapsed into UMI-guided consensus sequences using migec v1.2.7. With mixcr v2.1.11, UMI consensuses were aligned to TRA and TRB V and J templates and assembled into clonotypes. Expanded or contracted clonotypes were those called significant by both edgeR and NoisET, with noise models trained on biological replicates. edgeR calls used a false discovery rate-adjusted p below 0.01 and a log2 fold-change threshold of 1. As an exploratory analysis of dynamics, max-normalized trajectories of the 1000 most abundant clonotypes were examined by PCA with hierarchical clustering. The CD4 or CD8 phenotype of responding clones was assigned using the separately sequenced CD4+ and CD8+ repertoires. Clones were called with MiXCR by TCRdb after fastp trimmed the public reads at Q25, and only in-frame beta chains were retained. Every distinct CDR3 protein forms one entry, paired with its most common genes and DNA. The V and J calls, along with clone size, are taken from TCRdb and not from the paper's own processing. For this sample the table gives 200,000 to 300,000 distinct CDR3 sequences, of which approximately 15% were detected only once. The ten largest clones add up to around 2% of the sample.

The sequence joins TRBV29-1 to TRBJ1-2, with 7 bases aligning to TRBD1. This receptor was obtained from an adult woman who had mild COVID-19 (a few samples of this study predate the infection). The sample titles of this study are shuffled in the database, so cell type and time point are left out; the donor was told from shared clones. The specimen sequenced was PBMCs or a T cell subset sorted from them (not recorded which). The sequence in DNA is TGCAGCGCTTGGCGGGACAGCGCGTTGAGCTACACCTTC. This is translated as CSAWRDSALSYTF.